Sequencing of this TCR beta chain was carried out in a study of T cells in tuberculosis. Deletions cut 0 bases from V and 2 bases from J, with 13 bases between. CDR3 length: 16 amino acids. The germline gives CDR1 MNHNS, CDR2 SASEGT. Assay: immunoSEQ multiplex PCR; the TCRdb copy retains only in-frame clones and omits some. The sample comprises about 34,000 clones, roughly 93% of which are singletons, and 11% rests with the top ten. This sample's time point: new active TB diagnosis, blood taken before or within 7 days of starting treatment. The sample here was PBMCs, taken at tuberculosis diagnosis. The TCR comes from an adult with tuberculosis. The chain recombines TRBV6-1 with TRBJ1-2; D gene unclear. CDR3 nucleotides: TGTGCCAGCAGTGAAGCGTACGGGGAGAGAAACTATGGCTACACCTTC. Protein: CASSEAYGERNYGYTF.